This T cell receptor beta chain comes out of a study of blood T cell repertoires in COVID-19. V was pared by 2 bases and J by 8 bases, with 16 bases between. CDR1 and CDR2 from the germline V gene are LGHDT and YNNKEL (reference sequence). The CDR3 covers 15 residues. Measured with immunoSEQ multiplex PCR; TCRdb has only the in-frame clones, and not every one. Here the sample spans 200,000 to 250,000 clones, around 83% being singletons. The receptor comes from a man aged 80 or over with acute or convalescent COVID-19. The chain joins TRBV3-1 (or the pseudogene TRBV3-2) to TRBJ2-1; weak D call: TRBD2 (5 bases). The sample consisted of peripheral blood. The CDR3 loop is CASSQSPAASDEQFF. CDR3 coding DNA: TGTGCCAGCAGCCAAAGTCCAGCGGCGTCCGATGAGCAGTTCTTC.